This T cell receptor beta chain is drawn from a study of beta chain features in type 1 diabetes. This clone turned up a few times. Its antigen is as yet unknown. Per germline, CDR1 MDHEN and CDR2 SYDVKM. V lost 4 bases and J lost 4, with 6 bases in between. The CDR3 totals 12 residues. Broader study findings: Significant though moderate, a shortening of TCRB CDR3s appeared in all four CD4+ subsets of Type 1 diabetes patients.

As every portion of the isolated RNA was reverse transcribed, the sequencing read expressed TCRB transcripts. The protocol was immunoSEQ multiplex PCR, while the TCRdb copy is restricted to in-frame clones and leaves out a portion. The table shows hundreds of thousands of clones, with 11% occurring only once. Sequences were obtained from naive CD4+ T cells from blood. This clonotype was sampled from a man in his thirties or forties with type 1 diabetes. The chain couples TRBV28 to TRBJ2-3; no clear D. CDR3 bases: TGTGCCAGCAGTTCCCAATCAGATACGCAGTATTTT. Translated, it gives CASSSQSDTQYF.